This T cell receptor (beta chain) was observed in a study of cytomegalovirus exposure and HLA in healthy donors (dated by TCRdb to about 2017). Background for the entire study: An earlier analysis of 587 of the donors reported about 250 Gb of sequence data and 117 million unique TCR beta sequences from 190 million or so T cells. The aim of the study was to test whether cataloging public T cell receptors could identify signatures of past pathogen exposure. The later analysis used no new phenotypic data to find candidate immune exposures, relying instead on TCR beta sequences and their occurrence across donors. Roughly 5 DR-DQ haplotypes were handled as single units for association and clustering because linkage in the cohort was strong. Donor age, sex, ethnicity and CMV serostatus were collected together with the repertoire data. Approximately 300 gigabases of sequencing data and about 92 million unique TCR sequences made up an early release that covered 500 to 700 HLA-typed donors. All discovery cohort repertoires had been generated using a single sequencing platform. Of the roughly 400 genotyped donors, over 80% were placed in the genetic ancestry cluster associated with self-reported Caucasian donors. Typing coverage differed by locus: A, B, C, DRB1 and DQB1 were typed in roughly 620-630 donors, DQA1 in 522, DPA1 in 600 to 610, and DPB1 in 450 to 480. An earlier analysis of fewer than 700 of the donors applied high-throughput TCR beta sequencing to assess whether each TCR beta V gene segment acted as functional or pseudogenic. High-throughput TCR immunosequencing, statistical association of individual TCRs with disease status, and machine learning were combined to predict cytomegalovirus infection status. Both class I and class II loci were covered by HLA typing, at four-digit resolution. Among around 400 genotyped donors of the cohort, an average of about 220,000 unique TCR beta nucleotide sequences was sequenced per donor, of which about 18% were non-productive. The T cell repertoires of 666 subjects were profiled by immunosequencing and related to cytomegalovirus serostatus. In a later analysis, previously published TCR beta repertoires from 666 donors were re-analyzed and high-resolution HLA genotyping was added so that TCR occurrence patterns could be studied. A later genetic analysis took genome-wide SNP genotypes for about 65% of the 666 donors and used that subset as a discovery cohort. A separate validation cohort of 100 to 150 different subjects was used in addition to the 666-subject first cohort.

The cohort was made up of approximately 670 healthy bone marrow donors. At the time of sampling, all cohort members were nominally healthy, though unrecorded immune exposures were likely present. The donor tested CMV seronegative and was one of the 352 seronegative cohort members. Every donor gave a peripheral blood sample, and the peripheral blood mononuclear cells from that sample were used for TCR beta sequencing. The Qiagen DNeasy Blood Extraction Kit was used to extract genomic DNA from the blood cell samples. Overall results and qualifications from the work: An earlier analysis of approximately 530 of the donors showed that most TCR beta V segments appeared in productive rearrangements either about 87% or about 30% of the time, which broadly matched IMGT annotations. Correlated functional status among segregating V segments might reflect linkage disequilibrium, but an unknown experimental factor could not be ruled out. Across donors, most TCR sequences were observed very rarely, whereas some public TCRs were present in many individuals. Because counts were too low, some 17 rarely observed V segments, including chromosome 9 orphons, were left out of the earlier analysis of some 600 of the donors. Because HLA typing was unavailable for some donors at each locus, only the typed subset was used in association tests. According to a later analysis, most CMV-associated TCR beta chains appeared to be HLA-restricted, and the HLA associations seemed to be driven largely by CMV exposure. In vitro tests confirmed that a few of the cytomegalovirus-associated TCR beta chains recognize cytomegalovirus antigens. Only TCR beta chains were sequenced in this cohort, and the absence of alpha or paired-chain data limited detectable features. Assigning TCR associations to individual alleles was difficult when HLA alleles, especially DR and DQ, strongly co-occurred. Cytomegalovirus status was reported to be diagnosed by the classifier with high specificity and sensitivity in both the original and validation cohorts. A later genetic analysis reported fewer N-insertions in productive TCRs among donors in an Asian-associated ancestry cluster than the approximately 700-donor mean. At a false discovery rate of 0.05, a later analysis linked 15,000 to 20,000 TCR beta sequences to specific HLA alleles. V-gene and J-gene trimming of TCR beta chains was associated with a missense DCLRE1C variant in a later genetic analysis, and the association was replicated in an independent cohort. Some IMGT-functional V segments, including TRBV6-2 and TRBV6-3, could not be told apart with the 87-base-pair reads, so those segments were excluded. The study gave a list of around 170 TCR beta chains associated with cytomegalovirus. A later analysis found that TCR association rates varied across HLA loci, with DRB1 alleles showing the most associated TCRs and HLA-C alleles the fewest. Compared with equally common non-associated chains, HLA-associated TCR beta chains in a later analysis were more clonally expanded and had lower generation probabilities. The sequencing pipeline was judged likely to have produced a cluster of highly shared sequence variants as a technical artifact. A further reported finding was that TCR beta sequences accurately predicted the HLA-A and HLA-B alleles for most subjects in the first cohort. Immune exposure information for the cohort was limited to CMV serostatus. Presence/absence analyses assumed roughly uniform sequencing depth across donors, an assumption that may not hold. It was suggested by the authors that the approach could potentially be generalized to other disease states and immunological phenotypes. In a later analysis, several top co-occurrence clusters were reported to appear linked to parvovirus B19, influenza, CMV and Epstein-Barr virus.

The germline V gene specifies MNHEY as CDR1 and SVGAGI as CDR2. V lost 6 bases and J lost 3 bases; the stretch between them is 12 bases long. The CDR3 contains 13 residues, cysteine and phenylalanine counted. The CDR3 DNA has 39 bases and is translated from base 1. The library was obtained by the immunoSEQ multiplex PCR assay. A mixture of 60 forward primers for TCR Vbeta segments and 13 reverse primers for TCR Jbeta segments was used in the multiplex PCR. The CDR3 region of rearranged TCR beta genes was amplified from genomic DNA by a multiplex PCR assay. Amplified TCR beta libraries were sequenced as 87-base-pair reads on the Illumina HiSeq System. The original methods were these. A later analysis tallied roughly 76 million unique TCR beta chains across the approximately 670 repertoires, and approximately 9.9 million of those chains were shared by two or more donors. Raw reads were error-corrected and collapsed into unique sequences by a nearest-neighbor algorithm in which closely related sequences were merged to remove PCR and sequencing errors. CDR3 sequences were aligned to IMGT reference sequences to assign V, D and J gene segments. Each retained sequence needed at least a six-nucleotide match to both a V gene segment and a J gene segment. Rearrangements were called productive when the CDR3 lacked stop codons and stayed in frame with V and J; all others were non-productive. CDR3 was defined according to IMGT convention as the region running from the second conserved V-encoded cysteine to the conserved J-encoded phenylalanine. The earlier analysis of 587 of the donors excluded sequences that lacked an unambiguous match to a single V gene segment. In an earlier analysis of 500 to 750 of the donors, V segments were called functional above 56.7% productive rearrangements and were called segregating when the between-donor standard deviation exceeded 5%. To diagnose cytomegalovirus status from the catalog of TCR beta chain sequences, a statistical classification framework was built. In a later analysis, TCR nucleotide sequences were compared against IMGT/GENE-DB human TR gene sequences so that V and J genes could be assigned. In a later analysis, CDR3 sequences and most-parsimonious VDJ recombination scenarios were assigned using the TCRdist pipeline. In a later analysis, each TCR beta chain was defined by its CDR3 amino acid sequence together with its V-gene family, and reads without a unique V-gene family were excluded. As a way to deal with suspected cross-contamination and a sequencing artifact, a later analysis dropped roughly 620 nucleotide sequences that were highly shared and had low generation probability. In a later analysis, a clonal expansion index was calculated for each public chain from normalized within-repertoire ranks of inferred template counts. A later analysis computed generation probabilities with a VDJ recombination model fitted to out-of-frame rearrangements, and checked the results against IGoR. A later analysis scored TCR-TCR, TCR-HLA and TCR-CMV co-occurrence with hypergeometric tests, applying a repertoire-size bias correction to TCR pairs. False discovery rates were estimated in a later analysis by permuting HLA or CMV assignments 20 times. In a later analysis, co-occurring TCRs were grouped using DBSCAN, with TCRdist sequence similarity added in when clustering inside HLA-allele-positive subsets. Repertoires with fewer than 30,000 or more than 120,000 public chains, plus five repertoires with anomalous nucleotide sharing, were excluded from co-occurrence clustering. Drawn from immuneACCESS, this table holds only the in-frame rearrangements with V and J called that TCRdb kept. Clones are partly lost; checked studies trace under half to an unresolved V gene and leave the rest unexplained. The V and J calls and clone size come from that table; D and trimming were worked out from the DNA. The sample records 170,000 or so clones, 70% to 85% of which are singletons. The ten top clones hold roughly 5% of the sample.

This clone was found once. This receptor's antigen is unknown. The record has no base qualities; no much larger clone is one base away. Sequencing used PBMCs. This sequence was found in a man aged 18 to 35 in good health and CMV-seronegative. The V and J genes are TRBV6-5 and TRBJ2-7; the best D guess is TRBD1, with 6 bases matching. The CDR3 region reads CASRDPGVYEQYF. The nucleotides are TGTGCCAGCAGAGACCCAGGGGTCTACGAGCAGTACTTC.